This T cell receptor beta chain was profiled in a study of response to subunit inactivated influenza vaccine. Study-level findings and limits: Authors suggested that a seasonal influenza vaccination recruits few new T cells each time.

This clonotype was counted between two and nine times. Its antigen remains unknown. TCRdb processed the RT-PCR reads anew with MiXCR; each CDR3 protein has one entry. The sample lists 650,000 or so distinct CDR3 sequences, 12% to 15% occurring once. From germline, CDR1 is SNHLY and CDR2 FYNNEI. The CDR3 spans 13 residues. The germline V and J ends were trimmed by 10 bases and 3 bases, with 16 bases remaining between them. The sequence was obtained from a man in his forties or fifties who received an inactivated influenza vaccine. The source material was PBMCs from blood, sampled around 15 days before vaccination. V is TRBV2 and J is TRBJ2-7, with a tentative D call TRBD2 (5 bases). Here the CDR3 DNA reads TGTGCCATTACCTCAGAGGGAAACTACGAGCAGTACTTC. Translated, it gives CAITSEGNYEQYF.